The clone carrying this T cell receptor (beta chain) was counted at least ten times. As yet, its antigen is unknown. The read finishes 3 residues shy of the CDR3 end, and the germline J gene is used to complete it. The data derive from a study of T cell clonality in common variable immunodeficiency. Study-level findings and limits: Fewer TCRbeta clones were shared among CVID subjects than controls.

The V gene's germline CDR1 is LNHDA and CDR2 SQIVND (reference sequence). The CDR3 consists of 13 residues. V lost 7 bases to trimming and J lost 4 bases, with 13 bases between them. Some clones are missing from TCRdb's copy, which holds only in-frame ones; the method was immunoSEQ multiplex PCR. In total the sample includes about 39,000 clones, none of them seen once. The chain employs TRBV19 and TRBJ1-2; D remains unclear. Sequencing used peripheral blood mononuclear cells. The TCR was taken from a person aged 18-69 years in good health. The CDR3 reads CASTTEWAYGYTF. Incomplete CDR3 DNA: TGTGCCAGTACTACGGAGTGGGCCTATGGC.